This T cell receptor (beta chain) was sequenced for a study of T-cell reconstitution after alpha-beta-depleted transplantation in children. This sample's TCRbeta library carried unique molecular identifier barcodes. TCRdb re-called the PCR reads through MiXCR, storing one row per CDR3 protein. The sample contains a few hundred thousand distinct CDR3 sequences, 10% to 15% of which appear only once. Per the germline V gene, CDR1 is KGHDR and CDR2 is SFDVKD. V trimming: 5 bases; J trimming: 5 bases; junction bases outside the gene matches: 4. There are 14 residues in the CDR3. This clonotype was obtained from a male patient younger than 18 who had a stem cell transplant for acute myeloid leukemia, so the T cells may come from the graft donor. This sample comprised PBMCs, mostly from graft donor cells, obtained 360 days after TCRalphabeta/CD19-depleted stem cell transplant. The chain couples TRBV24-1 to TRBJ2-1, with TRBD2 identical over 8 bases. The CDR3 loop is CATSGLAWNNEQFF. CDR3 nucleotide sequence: TGTGCCACCAGTGGACTAGCGTGGAACAATGAGCAGTTCTTC.